Listed below are T cell receptor beta chains from one sample, sequenced in a study of identical twins' blood T cells. TCRdb re-analysed the 5' RACE reads in MiXCR, keeping a single row per CDR3 protein. The sample carries 300,000 to 450,000 distinct CDR3 sequences, more than 25% recorded once. The sample taken for sequencing was PBMCs. The source of these receptors is a woman between 18 and 55 years old in good health. Both conserved end residues are part of each CDR3. The D gene is left open where the match is weak. Clone size is stated in some rows and not others, as once, few, many or a class when expanded.

V gene	CDR3 length	clone size	D gene	J gene	CDR3 DNA	CDR3 protein
TRBV20-1	15	few	NA	TRBJ1-6	TGCAGTGCTCGAAAGCCGGGACATCAATTCTCACCCCTCCACTTT	CSARKPGHQFSPLHF
TRBV25-1	12	few	NA	TRBJ2-1	TGTGCCAGCAGTGAATATATAGGACTGGAGTTCTTC	CASSEYIGLEFF
TRBV12-3/TRBV12-4	14	NA	NA	TRBJ1-5	TGTGCCAGCACCTACAGCGATAGCAATCGGCCCCAGCATTTT	CASTYSDSNRPQHF
TRBV5-6	15	few	NA	TRBJ1-5	TGTGCCAGCAGCTCGGCCGGGACGGAGGATCAGCCCCAGCATTTT	CASSSAGTEDQPQHF
TRBV20-1	13	NA	NA	TRBJ1-2	TGCAGTGCCCGCCCCGGGGAAGGCTATGGCTACACCTTC	CSARPGEGYGYTF
TRBV6-5	13	few	NA	TRBJ2-2	TGTGCCAGCAGCACAGTAGGCACCGGGGAGCTGTTTTTT	CASSTVGTGELFF
TRBV3-1	18	NA	TRBD2	TRBJ2-1	TGTGCCAGCAGCCAACAGCAGTTCGCGGGGGGAGTCTACAATGAGCAGTTCTTC	CASSQQQFAGGVYNEQFF
TRBV29-1	15	few	TRBD1	TRBJ2-7	TGCAGCGTTGAACTATCGACAGGGCCCACTTACGAGCAGTACTTC	CSVELSTGPTYEQYF
TRBV5-1	13	few	NA	TRBJ1-1	TGCGCCAGCAGCTTTGCGGGGCTTACTGAAGCTTTCTTT	CASSFAGLTEAFF
TRBV29-1	14	few	TRBD1	TRBJ1-1	TGCAGCGCGGGGGGACAGGGGACGCCAACTGAAGCTTTCTTT	CSAGGQGTPTEAFF
TRBV19	13	NA	TRBD1	TRBJ1-5	TGTGCCACCGGACAGGGGTTCAATCAGCCCCAGCATTTT	CATGQGFNQPQHF